Below, 28 T cell receptor beta chains from the same sample are listed, as sequenced in a study of blood T cell repertoires in COVID-19. Produced via immunoSEQ multiplex PCR; TCRdb's table is partial and in-frame only. The sample lists 60,000 or so clones; 60% to 85% were seen once. Sequenced sample: peripheral blood. These receptors were obtained from a human donor in a cohort sampled during active COVID-19.

This clone was seen just once. The chain uses TRBV19 and TRBJ1-1, with 10 positions matching TRBD1. This CDR3 spans 14 amino acids. Trimming cost V 8 bases and J 1 base; bases outside gene matches: 4. Germline V CDR1 and CDR2: LNHDA, SQIVND (reference sequence). The CDR3 nucleotides are TGTGCCAGTTGGGGGACAGGGGCGAACACTGAAGCTTTCTTT. Protein product: CASWGTGANTEAFF.

V usage is TRBV9 and J usage is TRBJ1-1; no clear D gene. Germline V gene sequence: CDR1 SGDLS, CDR2 YYNGEE. This CDR3 has 13 residues. V was clipped by 4 bases and J by 0 bases, with 7 bases between them. The CDR3: CASSNTMNTEAFF. The CDR3, as DNA: TGTGCCAGCAGCAACACCATGAACACTGAAGCTTTCTTT.

This sequence joins TRBV7-3 and TRBJ2-7; TRBD1 matches at 7 bases. The J segment lost 4 bases and the V segment lost 0 bases, leaving 6 bases of the junction unmatched. Germline CDR1 SGHTA, CDR2 FQGTGA. CDR3 size: 15 residues. In nucleotides, the CDR3 is TGTGCCAGCAGCTTAACAGGGGGACAGCTATACGAGCAGTACTTC. It codes for CASSLTGGQLYEQYF.

This clone was seen only a few times. The chain couples TRBV6-5 to TRBJ1-1; D may be TRBD1 (5 bases). CDR1 is MNHEY and CDR2 is SVGAGI in the germline V gene. Trimming took off 6 bases at V and 5 bases at J, with 19 bases between the two ends. This CDR3 region has 15 residues. The CDR3 reads CASSPRGREGTEAFF. The DNA of the CDR3 is TGTGCCAGCAGCCCACGGGGACGGGAGGGAACTGAAGCTTTCTTT.

This chain connects TRBV11-2 to TRBJ1-4; D unclear. V was cut by 1 base and J by 14 bases, with 8 bases left in between. The CDR3 is 11 amino acids. Germline V gene data show CDR1 as SGHAT and CDR2 as FQNNGV. This chain's CDR3 is CASSLGRGLFF. The DNA of the CDR3 is TGTGCCAGCAGCTTAGGGAGAGGTCTGTTTTTT.

The CDR3 region has the DNA TGTGCCAGCTCACCACGAGGGTTAACTGAAGCTTTCTTT. The encoded protein is CASSPRGLTEAFF. The J gene is TRBJ1-1, the V gene TRBV18; D remains unclear. In germline, CDR1 is KGHSH, CDR2 LQKENI. The CDR3 contains 13 residues. The germline V and J ends were trimmed by 1 base and 5 bases, with 8 bases remaining between them. Complete variable domain (other parts from reference TRBV18 and TRBJ1-1): NAGVMQNPRHLVRRRGQEARLRCSPMKGHSHVYWYRQLPEEGLKFMVYLQKENIIDESGMPKERFSAEFPKEGPSILRIQQVVRGDSAAYFCASSPRGLTEAFFGQGTRLTVV.

This chain connects TRBV15 to TRBJ2-7; tentative D call: TRBD1 (6 bases). Trimming left V 1 base short and J 6 bases short, with 10 bases between. Germline V lookup: CDR1 LNHNV, CDR2 YYDKDF (reference sequence). The CDR3 runs 13 residues. DNA of the CDR3: TGTGCCACCAGCAGAGCGCCAGGGGCCGAGCAGTACTTC. This translates into CATSRAPGAEQYF.

This clone occurred a few times. V and J are TRBV6-6 and TRBJ1-1; TRBD1 agrees at 8 bases. Per germline, CDR1 MNHNY and CDR2 SVGAGI (reference sequence). The CDR3 length is 13 residues. Trimming at V came to 7 bases and at J to 7 bases, leaving 8 bases not matched to a gene. This CDR3 reads CASNVQGVSEAFF. In nucleotides, the CDR3 is TGTGCCAGCAACGTACAGGGGGTGAGTGAAGCTTTCTTT.

V and J are TRBV11-3 and TRBJ2-1; a weak D match, TRBD2 (5 bases). Germline CDR1 SGHNT, CDR2 YENEEA. The CDR3 extends over 15 amino acids. Deletions cut 4 bases from V and 9 bases from J, with 19 bases between. CDR3 loop: CASSSYGTDYPEQFF. The CDR3 nucleotides are TGTGCCAGCAGCTCGTACGGAACTGACTATCCTGAGCAGTTCTTC.

CDR3 DNA sequence: TGTGCCAGCAGTGAAGCAGAGGGAACAGGGGGTGACACTGAAGCTTTCTTT. As protein: CASSEAEGTGGDTEAFF. This chain joins TRBV6-1 and TRBJ1-1; 8 positions agree with TRBD1. The germline gives CDR1 MNHNS, CDR2 SASEGT. This CDR3 comprises 17 residues. Trimming took 0 bases from V and 3 from J; bases not matched to a gene: 9.

This chain links TRBV30 with TRBJ2-2, with D perhaps matching TRBD2 (7 bases). The CDR3 consists of 16 residues. V was shortened by 3 bases and J by 2 bases, with 16 bases between the two germline ends. Per germline, CDR1 GTSNPN and CDR2 SVGIG (reference sequence). CDR3 sequence (DNA): TGTGCCTGGAGCCGGGGGGACACCCCAAACACCGGGGAGCTGTTTTTT. It yields the protein CAWSRGDTPNTGELFF.

The rearrangement links TRBV9 to TRBJ2-7; 12 positions agree with TRBD1. This CDR3 is built from 15 residues. Per the germline V gene, CDR1 is SGDLS and CDR2 is YYNGEE. The trim removed 3 bases at V and 2 bases at J, leaving 3 bases unmatched. The CDR3 nucleotides read TGTGCCAGCAGCGGCCGGGACAGGGGGCCCTACGAGCAGTACTTC. Residues: CASSGRDRGPYEQYF.

The chain joins TRBV5-6 to TRBJ1-3, with a weak D call TRBD1 (6 bases). From germline, CDR1 is SGHDT and CDR2 YYEEEE. CDR3 length equals 14 residues. Trimming stripped 1 base from V and 4 bases from J, with 9 bases between. CDR3 in amino acids: CASSLTGSGNTIYF. The CDR3 DNA reads TGTGCCAGCAGCTTGACAGGGTCCGGAAACACCATATATTTT.

The V call is TRBV19, the J call TRBJ1-1; 10 nucleotides match TRBD1. CDR1 LNHDA and CDR2 SQIVND come from the germline V gene (reference sequence). The CDR3 extends over 17 amino acids. With 8 bases clipped from V and 5 bases from J, the junction kept 17 bases outside the gene matches. Written as DNA, the CDR3 is TGTGCCAGTTTGCCCCGGGTCCAGGGACAGGGGAGGACTGAAGCTTTCTTT. Protein: CASLPRVQGQGRTEAFF. Variable domain in full (rest from reference TRBV19 and TRBJ1-1): DGGITQSPKYLFRKEGQNVTLSCEQNLNHDAMYWYRQDPGQGLRLIYYSQIVNDFQKGDIAEGYSVSREKKESFPLTVTSAQKNPTAFYLCASLPRVQGQGRTEAFFGQGTRLTVV.

The chain couples TRBV5-1 to TRBJ2-7; TRBD2 agrees at 8 bases. This CDR3 has 15 residues. CDR1 SGHRS and CDR2 YFSETQ come from the germline V gene. Unmatched junction bases numbered 5, after V lost 0 bases and J lost 3 bases. The CDR3 protein is CASSLVAAGVYEQYF. CDR3 DNA sequence: TGCGCCAGCAGCTTGGTAGCAGCGGGGGTCTACGAGCAGTACTTC.

This chain uses TRBV5-1 with TRBJ1-1; maybe TRBD1 (5 bases). This CDR3 has 15 residues. V lost 0 bases and J 2 bases, leaving 11 bases between the germline ends. Looked up from germline, CDR1 is SGHRS and CDR2 is YFSETQ. This CDR3 is CASSLDDRENTEAFF. CDR3 nucleotide sequence: TGCGCCAGCAGCTTGGACGACAGAGAAAACACTGAAGCTTTCTTT.

The chain couples TRBV15 to TRBJ2-5, with 8 bases aligning to TRBD1. Germline V lookup: CDR1 LNHNV, CDR2 YYDKDF (reference sequence). CDR3 size: 15 residues. With V trimmed by 1 base and J by 5 bases, 6 bases remained unmatched. The CDR3 protein is CATSRVTGEMETQYF. The CDR3 region has the DNA TGTGCCACCAGCAGAGTGACAGGGGAGATGGAGACCCAGTACTTC. Full variable domain (missing parts from reference TRBV15 and TRBJ2-5): DAMVIQNPRYQVTQFGKPVTLSCSQTLNHNVMYWYQQKSSQAPKLLFHYYDKDFNNEADTPDNFQSRRPNTSFCFLDIRSPGLGDTAMYLCATSRVTGEMETQYFGPGTRLLVL.

The rearrangement links TRBV7-9 to TRBJ2-7, with 12 nucleotides matching TRBD2. Unmatched junction bases numbered 6, after V lost 6 bases and J lost 3 bases. CDR3 length equals 15 residues. CDR1 is SEHNR and CDR2 is FQNEAQ in the germline V gene (reference sequence). This chain's CDR3 is CASRLAGGTLYEQYF. Here the CDR3 DNA reads TGTGCCAGCAGACTAGCGGGAGGAACCCTCTACGAGCAGTACTTC.

This clone was detected once. The chain employs TRBV12-3 or TRBV12-4 and TRBJ1-4; D gene uncertain. The CDR3 is made up of 13 amino acids. Deletions cut 2 bases from V and 9 bases from J, with 10 bases between. The CDR3 DNA follows: TGTGCCAGCAGTTTATGGGGAGGGCAAAAACTGTTTTTT. Its translation: CASSLWGGQKLFF.

The chain carries TRBV11-2 and TRBJ2-7; 8 nucleotides agree with TRBD2. Germline V CDR1 and CDR2: SGHAT, FQNNGV. CDR3 size: 13 residues. V lost 2 bases to trimming and J lost 5 bases; unmatched junction nucleotides: 2. Here the CDR3 reads CASSLQRGHEQYF. In DNA, the CDR3 is TGTGCCAGCAGCTTACAGCGGGGGCACGAGCAGTACTTC.

The rearrangement uses TRBV6-5 and TRBJ1-1; weak D call: TRBD1 (6 bases). Germline loops: CDR1 MNHEY, CDR2 SVGAGI. Trimming took 5 bases from V and 4 from J, leaving 17 bases between them. This CDR3 comprises 15 residues. CDR3 loop: CASSRRRGQPTEAFF. Written as DNA, the CDR3 is TGTGCCAGCAGTAGAAGAAGAGGACAGCCCACTGAAGCTTTCTTT.

This chain uses TRBV5-1 with TRBJ1-3, with 11 bases matching TRBD1. V shed 5 bases, J shed 7 bases, and the junction held 8 bases outside the gene matches. CDR3 length: 15 amino acids. Per the germline V gene, CDR1 is SGHRS and CDR2 is YFSETQ. The CDR3 loop is CASRRDRGVGNTIYF. Here the CDR3 DNA reads TGCGCCAGCAGACGGGACAGGGGGGTCGGCAACACCATATATTTT.

The V call is TRBV4-1, the J call TRBJ1-4; D may be TRBD1 (6 bases). The CDR3 is 15 amino acids. CDR1 MGHRA and CDR2 YSYEKL come from the germline V gene. V lost 0 bases and J 7 bases, leaving 12 bases between the germline ends. CDR3 bases: TGCGCCAGCAGCCAAGAAGGCAGGGGTAGTGAAAAACTGTTTTTT. This sequence encodes CASSQEGRGSEKLFF.

The chain carries TRBV7-2 and TRBJ1-3; TRBD1 is a possible D gene (5 bases). V lost 1 base and J 2 bases, leaving 9 bases between the germline ends. Germline loops: CDR1 SGHTA, CDR2 FQGNSA. The CDR3 totals 15 residues. The CDR3 DNA reads TGTGCCAGCAGCTTAGAGTGGGGGGCTGGAAACACCATATATTTT. Its protein is CASSLEWGAGNTIYF.

The chain has TRBV12-3 or TRBV12-4 and TRBJ1-2; maybe TRBD1 (6 bases). The CDR3 is 13 residues long. V was shortened by 3 bases and J by 4 bases, with 9 bases between the two germline ends. The DNA of the CDR3 is TGTGCCAGCAGTTTTGACAGGAGCTATGGCTACACCTTC. Translated: CASSFDRSYGYTF.

The chain joins TRBV11-2 to TRBJ2-3; TRBD2 matches at 15 bases. V was pared by 5 bases and J by 5 bases, with 8 bases of the junction left unmatched. Germline V gene lookup returns CDR1 SGHAT and CDR2 FQNNGV. The length of the CDR3 is 17 residues. CDR3 amino acids: CASSRRTSGRERDTQYF. The CDR3 DNA sequence: TGTGCCAGCAGCCGACGGACTAGCGGGAGGGAGAGAGATACGCAGTATTTT.

The chain recombines TRBV19 with TRBJ2-1; a weak D match, TRBD1 (7 bases). The V end lost 3 bases, the J end lost 4 bases, and 13 bases lay between the germline ends. In germline, CDR1 is LNHDA, CDR2 SQIVND (reference sequence). There are 15 residues in the CDR3. In DNA, the CDR3 is TGTGCCAGTAGTATTATTCAGGGGGGATACAATGAGCAGTTCTTC. Translating gives CASSIIQGGYNEQFF.

This chain joins TRBV7-9 and TRBJ2-1; 8 bases fit TRBD2. The V and J ends lost 5 bases and 0 bases, in that order; junction bases with no gene match: 9. The CDR3 has 17 residues. Per the germline V gene, CDR1 is SEHNR and CDR2 is FQNEAQ (reference sequence). The CDR3 DNA reads as TGTGCCAGCAGCGCCGGAACGCGGGAGGTCTCCTACAATGAGCAGTTCTTC. This gives the protein CASSAGTREVSYNEQFF.